Listed below are T cell receptor beta chains from one sample, sequenced in a study of CD8 T cells in Susac syndrome. TCRdb recomputed calls from the immunoSEQ multiplex PCR reads with MiXCR, one row per CDR3 protein. This sample has about 150,000 distinct CDR3 sequences; less than 97% occur once, and the top ten carry about 0.15%. Sequenced sample: CD8+ T cells from PBMCs. The receptors stem from a human donor with multiple sclerosis. Each CDR3 is given with its conserved first and last residue. D genes are given only for firm matches. A clone size is listed for some rows: how often the clone was seen (once, few, many), or a class if it is expanded.

D gene: .
V gene: TRBV10-3
clone size: few
J gene: TRBJ2-5
CDR3 DNA: TGTGCCATCCGGGCCGTTGGGGAGGAGACCCAGTACTTC
CDR3 protein: CAIRAVGEETQYF

D gene: .
V gene: TRBV15
clone size: .
J gene: TRBJ1-5
CDR3 DNA: TGTGCCACCAGCAGGTCGGGGCTTAATCAGCCCCAGCATTTT
CDR3 protein: CATSRSGLNQPQHF

D gene: TRBD2
V gene: TRBV20-1
clone size: .
J gene: TRBJ2-2
CDR3 DNA: TGCAGTGCCAGGGACTACCCGAACACCGGGGAGCTGTTTTTT
CDR3 protein: CSARDYPNTGELFF

D gene: .
V gene: TRBV7-8
clone size: .
J gene: TRBJ2-1
CDR3 DNA: TGTGCCAGCAGCCCTTTACCCGGGGACGGCAATGAGCAGTTCTTC
CDR3 protein: CASSPLPGDGNEQFF

D gene: TRBD2
V gene: TRBV7-9
clone size: .
J gene: TRBJ2-3
CDR3 DNA: TGTGCCAGCAGCCCGCTGACTAGCGGGGGATTAGATACGCAGTATTTT
CDR3 protein: CASSPLTSGGLDTQYF

D gene: .
V gene: TRBV5-1
clone size: .
J gene: TRBJ1-6
CDR3 DNA: TGCGCCAGCAGCTATGAGGTCTTCGGTTCACCCCTCCACTTT
CDR3 protein: CASSYEVFGSPLHF

D gene: TRBD2
V gene: TRBV9
clone size: .
J gene: TRBJ2-1
CDR3 DNA: TGTGCCAGCAGCGTAGTTAGCGGGGGGGTCCATGAGCAGTTCTTC
CDR3 protein: CASSVVSGGVHEQFF

D gene: .
V gene: TRBV18
clone size: .
J gene: TRBJ1-1
CDR3 DNA: TGTGCCAGCTCAGCCGGGGCGAACACTGAAGCTTTCTTT
CDR3 protein: CASSAGANTEAFF

D gene: .
V gene: TRBV27
clone size: .
J gene: TRBJ2-5
CDR3 DNA: TGTGCCAGCAGTTTCGGGGGGCTCCAAGAGACCCAGTACTTC
CDR3 protein: CASSFGGLQETQYF

D gene: .
V gene: TRBV30
clone size: once
J gene: TRBJ2-6
CDR3 DNA: TGTGCCTGGGGCCCCGGGGTTGGGGCCAACGTCCTGACTTTC
CDR3 protein: CAWGPGVGANVLTF

D gene: TRBD1
V gene: TRBV20-1
clone size: .
J gene: TRBJ1-2
CDR3 DNA: TGCAGTGCTGCTAATTCACAGGGGGCACACTATGGCTACACCTTC
CDR3 protein: CSAANSQGAHYGYTF

D gene: .
V gene: TRBV19
clone size: .
J gene: TRBJ2-1
CDR3 DNA: TGTGCCAGTAGCTTCACTTACAATGAGCAGTTCTTC
CDR3 protein: CASSFTYNEQFF

D gene: .
V gene: TRBV7-3
clone size: .
J gene: TRBJ2-1
CDR3 DNA: TGTGCCAGCAGCTTCGGCGCCAGCAATGAGCAGTTCTTC
CDR3 protein: CASSFGASNEQFF